This TCR beta chain was found in a study of naive and memory T cell subsets. A few counts support this clonotype. Its antigen is unidentified. Regarding the study as a whole: TCR transcript changes with activation or differentiation may affect this RNA method.

Amplification of ligated cDNA took four PCR rounds with SP2 and nested alpha and beta constant primers. For blood and skin samples, reverse transcription used TCR alpha and beta constant primers. TCRdb recomputed calls from the 5' RACE reads with MiXCR, one row per CDR3 protein. The data show 57,000 or so distinct CDR3 sequences, 7% to 8.5% seen once. An oligonucleotide containing a UMI was ligated to the 3' end of TCR cDNA. RNA was extracted from roughly 2.5 ml of whole blood of healthy adults. Reverse transcription used DNase-treated unsorted total RNA, aiming for roughly 1 to 1000 ng. Germline CDR1 reads MGHRA; CDR2 reads YSYEKL. The CDR3 is 15 residues long. V dropped 0 bases and J dropped 2; count of bases not matched to a gene: 4.

The chain has TRBV4-1 and TRBJ2-7; 7 bases match TRBD1. The source is a male donor in good health. The CDR3 DNA reads TGCGCCAGCAGCCAAGATCGCGACAGGGCCTACGAGCAGTACTTC. Amino acids: CASSQDRDRAYEQYF.